The 3 T cell receptor beta chains below come from one sample, sequenced in a study of T cells in Graves' hyperthyroidism and ophthalmopathy. TCR beta CDR3 sequences were amplified from RNA transcripts. The HTBI set primed first-round TCR CDR3 RT-PCR. MiXCR, applied by TCRdb to the multiplex PCR reads, yields one record per CDR3 protein. Counted here are nearly 600,000 distinct CDR3 sequences, approximately 13% occurring once; the ten biggest clones make up roughly 6.2%. The material sequenced was blood. These receptors all stem from a woman between 25 and 40 years old with Graves' hyperthyroidism that later progressed to Graves' ophthalmopathy.

Worth noting for this clonotype: Given a much more abundant clone one base away, this may be a read error. The gene calls are TRBV24-1 and TRBJ2-3, with D hard to call. Germline-derived CDR1 and CDR2 are KGHDR and SFDVKD. There are 13 residues in the CDR3. V shed 4 bases and J shed 5 bases, with 9 bases lying between them. The CDR3 bases are TGTGCCACCAGTGACCCCAGACGAGATACGCAGTATTTT. Translated, it gives CATSDPRRDTQYF.

This clonotype was seen a handful of times. The CDR3 sequence: CASSPRASGSTDTQYF. CDR3 nucleotide sequence: TGTGCCAGCTCACCTCGGGCTAGCGGGAGCACAGATACGCAGTATTTT. The chain joins TRBV18 to TRBJ2-3; 8 bases are shared with TRBD2. Germline lookup yields CDR1 KGHSH and CDR2 LQKENI. V lost 3 bases, J lost 0 bases, and 5 bases stayed unmatched. CDR3 length equals 16 residues.

The V call is TRBV27, the J call TRBJ2-1, with 11 bases fitting TRBD2. Germline V lookup: CDR1 MNHEY, CDR2 SMNVEV (reference sequence). After removal of 5 bases from V and 6 bases from J, the junction contained 9 bases not matched to a gene. This CDR3 has 16 residues. CDR3 sequence reads: CASSNPGLAASNEQFF. DNA for the CDR3: TGTGCCAGCAGTAATCCGGGACTAGCGGCTAGCAATGAGCAGTTCTTC.